This T cell receptor beta chain was found in a study of blood T cell repertoires in COVID-19 (dated by TCRdb to the early 2020s). Turning to the overall study: Samples from collaborators originated in the United States, Italy and Spain and spanned both the acute and convalescent phases of COVID-19. The prospective study material was composed of cDNA or gDNA derived from T cells, B-cell-depleted T cells, or PBMCs. Deeply sampled blood TCRbeta repertoires from subjects exposed to, actively infected with, or recovered from COVID-19 were included in the dataset. The repertoires were released in a freely available public database meant as a resource for research on the immune response to SARS-CoV-2. The samples were drawn from two sources: the first 160 participants of the ongoing ImmuneRACE study, and 950 to 1,500 subjects contributed by 6 global collaborators. Nearly every sample came with metadata listing a de-identified subject ID, COVID-19 status, age in years and sex. Where available, HLA class I and class II types were taken from metadata supplied by the sample provider and were not determined by assay-based typing. The study at large found these results: The amount of clinical and demographic metadata varied by source and participant and was provided uncurated.

V gives up 3 bases and J gives up 0 bases, and the segment between their germline ends measures 6 bases. The germline V gene sets CDR1 to MDHEN and CDR2 to SYDVKM. Its CDR3 holds 13 amino acids, cysteine through phenylalanine. Of the read, only the CDR3 DNA is kept; its 39 bases are in frame from base 1. Note on this clone: This receptor's antigen is unknown. It has no much larger one-base neighbor in the sample; base qualities were not kept.

Whole blood was collected in K2EDTA tubes by collaborating institutions according to the institutions' own protocols. Collaborator samples were shipped for TCRbeta analysis as frozen whole blood, isolated PBMCs, or DNA extracted from either sample type. TCRbeta CDR3 regions were amplified from genomic DNA by means of the immunoSEQ Assay, a bias-controlled multiplex PCR. The source study handled its data this way. The number of nucleated cells in each sample was estimated by amplification of reference gene primers within the assay. To quantify the absolute abundance of each unique TCRbeta CDR3 rearrangement, sequence reads were collapsed and filtered. For each sample, productive Simpson clonality was calculated as the square root of Simpson's diversity index over productive rearrangements. What TCRdb holds here is the immuneACCESS table cut down to in-frame rearrangements. Part of the clones is not present; checked against another copy, under half of the missing clones reflect an unresolved V gene, and the others are unexplained. V and J calls and clone size are given by that table; D and trimming were obtained from the DNA. The sample data list 120,000 to 150,000 clones, and roughly 80% of these were observed just once. Over 8.5% of the sample lies in the top ten.

Sequencing was done on a sample of peripheral blood. The sequence links TRBV28 to TRBJ2-7; the D segment cannot be called with confidence. This receptor was obtained from a man aged 50 to 59 with active or convalescent COVID-19. This receptor has the CDR3 CASSFAASYEQYF. The nucleotide sequence is TGTGCCAGCAGTTTTGCGGCCTCCTACGAGCAGTACTTC.